Sequencing of this TCR beta chain was carried out in a study of cytomegalovirus exposure and HLA in healthy donors. The CDR3 sequence is 14 residues long. Germline trimming cut 4 bases from V and 7 bases from J; bases unmatched to any gene: 6. Germline values: CDR1 LGHNA, CDR2 YNFKEQ. PCR primers comprised 60 Vbeta and 13 Jbeta primers. Clones were sequenced by immunoSEQ multiplex PCR, and TCRdb holds only the in-frame ones, with some missing. The sample contains 65,000 to 90,000 clones, approximately 83% of which appear only once. The chain is built from TRBV4-2 and TRBJ2-5, with 10 positions matching TRBD1. This TCR was recovered from a man aged 40-50 years in good health and CMV-seronegative. Sequenced input: PBMCs. CDR3 sequence reads: CASSLDRGFSTQYF. CDR3 nucleotide sequence: TGTGCCAGCAGCCTGGACAGGGGGTTTTCGACCCAGTACTTC.